The 5 T cell receptor beta chains given below trace back to one sample, sequenced in a study of T cell responses to AZD1222 COVID-19 vaccine. Clones were sequenced by immunoSEQ multiplex PCR, and TCRdb holds only the in-frame ones, with some missing. The sample records 150,000 to 200,000 clones, about 94% being singletons. Sequenced here: peripheral blood, sampled on day 0 of AZD1222 vaccination. These receptors all come from an adult in good health.

This clone appeared once. The CDR3 DNA sequence: TGCGCCAGCAGCTTGTCTAGCGGGCAACATACGCAGTATTTT. It translates to CASSLSSGQHTQYF. V gene TRBV5-1 combines with J gene TRBJ2-3, with 8 bases lining up with TRBD2. V lost 1 base, J lost 7 bases, and 5 bases stayed unmatched. The CDR3 has 14 amino acids. Germline CDR1 SGHRS, CDR2 YFSETQ.

Points on this clone: Distinct nucleotide sequences in the sample also encode this CDR3. The chain uses TRBV30 and TRBJ2-2, with D possibly called TRBD1 or TRBD2 (5 bases each). The V end lost 1 base, the J end lost 6 bases, and 6 bases lay between the germline ends. CDR3 length: 12 amino acids. Germline CDR1 and CDR2: GTSNPN and SVGIG (reference sequence). The CDR3 sequence is CAWSAGPGELFF. CDR3 nucleotides: TGTGCCTGGAGTGCGGGGCCCGGGGAGCTGTTTTTT. The entire variable domain, with the rest obtained from reference TRBV30 and TRBJ2-2, is as follows: SQTIHQWPATLVQPVGSPLSLECTVEGTSNPNLYWYRQAAGRGLQLLFYSVGIGQISSEVPQNLSASRPQDRQFILSSKKLLLSDSGFYLCAWSAGPGELFFGEGSRLTVL.

The chain recombines TRBV30 with TRBJ1-2; D remains unclear. This CDR3 spans 12 amino acids. Trimming left V 4 bases short and J 3 bases short, with 9 bases between. In germline, CDR1 is GTSNPN, CDR2 SVGIG (reference sequence). The CDR3 bases are TGTGCCTGGACCCGGGGTCACTATGGCTACACCTTC. Its protein product is CAWTRGHYGYTF.

The rearrangement uses TRBV5-1 and TRBJ2-5; a possible D gene is TRBD2 (6 bases). Trimming removed 7 bases at V and 3 bases at J, with 16 bases between. The CDR3 is made up of 14 amino acids. Germline loops: CDR1 SGHRS, CDR2 YFSETQ. The CDR3 DNA reads as TGCGCCAGCGGACACGGGGCTAGCGAAGAGACCCAGTACTTC. This gives the protein CASGHGASEETQYF.

The chain couples TRBV28 to TRBJ2-7; 13 positions agree with TRBD2. Trimming removed 5 bases from V and 3 bases from J; junction bases left unmatched: 4. The CDR3 length is 15 residues. Germline CDR1 reads MDHEN; CDR2 reads SYDVKM. The DNA for the CDR3 is TGTGCCAGCAGTCGGGGACTAGCGGGGATCTACGAGCAGTACTTC. Translating it yields CASSRGLAGIYEQYF.